This TCR beta chain was captured by sequencing in a study of CD8+ T cells in alopecia areata. Study context: Treated patients were scored for severity by percent of scalp affected. Study observations and caveats: More clonal than normal scalp was lesional scalp, particularly alopecia totalis/universalis.

In its sample, this clone was seen many times. Its antigen is not known. Sequencing used cDNA as its template, made by extracting RNA and reverse transcribing it. Profiled with immunoSEQ multiplex PCR; TCRdb holds only in-frame clones, not every one. The data hold 90,000 to 150,000 clones, with around 56% observed a single time. Trimming shortened V by 0 bases and J by 1 base, and 8 bases separated the two germline ends. The CDR3 contains 15 residues. CDR1 SGHAT and CDR2 FQNNGV come from the germline V gene. Documented treatment: oral pan-JAK inhibitor, 5-10 mg twice daily. This chain connects TRBV11-2 to TRBJ2-3; D gene ambiguous. The clonotype was recovered from a human donor with alopecia areata. The source was CD4+ T cells sorted from blood, collected at week 4, from a patient treated with tofacitinib. CDR3 sequence: CASSLDRGRTDTQYF. The CDR3 DNA is TGTGCCAGCAGCTTAGATCGTGGTCGCACAGATACGCAGTATTTT.